This T cell receptor (beta chain) was sequenced during a study of T cells in Graves' hyperthyroidism and ophthalmopathy. Study-level results: Blood held most thyroid clonotypes expanded above 0.001 frequency. Model-based prediction identified ophthalmopathy a median roughly 5.9 months prior to its onset.

This clonotype has a handful of counts. Its antigen is undetermined. RNA transcripts yielded amplified TCR beta CDR3 regions. RT-PCR in the first round (using the HTBI primer set) targeted the TCR CDR3. TCRdb called the multiplex PCR reads again in MiXCR, with one record for every CDR3 protein. The repertoire includes some 600,000 distinct CDR3 sequences, 14% of them detected once, and 5.8% sits in the top ten. The germline V gene has CDR1 SGDLS and CDR2 YYNGEE. Trimming shortened V by 3 bases and J by 0 bases, and 11 bases separated the two germline ends. This CDR3 has 15 amino acids. Sample: blood. This TCR was sampled from a woman in her 30s with Graves' hyperthyroidism that later progressed to Graves' ophthalmopathy. The chain combines TRBV9 with TRBJ2-3, with D unresolved. The CDR3 region has the DNA TGTGCCAGCAGCGCGCTTCAGATAAGCACAGATACGCAGTATTTT. It translates to CASSALQISTDTQYF. The variable domain in full, with the rest retrieved from reference TRBV9 and TRBJ2-3, is DSGVTQTPKHLITATGQRVTLRCSPRSGDLSVYWYQQSLDQGLQFLIQYYNGEERAKGNILERFSAQQFPDLHSELNLSSLELGDSALYFCASSALQISTDTQYFGPGTRLTVL.